The entry below gives a single TCR beta chain sequence along with its context. The antigen is not known. The source of the sample is a study of T cells after yellow fever vaccination. Across the study: The SMART-Seq v4 Ultra Low Input method served to prepare the low-cell-number fractions. Broader study findings: A small share of clonotypes appeared in both CD4 and CD8 compartments. A large majority of primary-vaccination clones showed up again after the booster (approximately 95% CD4, around 90% CD8). The secondary response showed a weaker magnitude and a faster peak, day 5 versus 15.

Trimming took 5 bases from V and 0 from J, leaving 7 bases between them. This CDR3 spans 13 amino acids. One entry per CDR3 protein, called by TCRdb with MiXCR from the 5' RACE reads. Among about 580,000 distinct CDR3 sequences, about a sixth were seen once, and the ten largest hold 15% to 20%. The genes are TRBV12-3 or TRBV12-4 and TRBJ1-2; no clear D gene. This sequence was found in a man between 18 and 35 years old who received the YFV17D yellow fever vaccine. The input for sequencing was PBMCs, taken 4 to 6 days after the first yellow fever vaccination. The CDR3 nucleotides read TGTGCCAGCAGTCGGACCACTAACTATGGCTACACCTTC. Translation gives CASSRTTNYGYTF.